This T cell receptor beta chain was recorded in a study of shared clonotypes between healthy human individuals. Study-wide points: It was observed that approximately 5% of naive CD4 clonotypes were shared across a few donors.

This clone has just a few counts. Its cognate antigen is unknown. Participating donors were healthy, HIV-negative adults free of recent acute infections or vaccinations. Here immunoSEQ multiplex PCR was the method, and the copy in TCRdb shows in-frame clones only, minus some. The sample lists about 340,000 clones, around four fifths occurring once. The source of this sequence is a man between 25 and 39 years old in good health. The sequenced material came from memory CD4+ T cells sorted from blood. The subset: CD45RA-negative fraction.

For the CDR3, the DNA is TGTGCCAGCAGGACTAGCGGGGGCACAGATACGCAGTATTTT. Translated, it gives CASRTSGGTDTQYF. V usage is TRBV6-1 and J usage is TRBJ2-3; 11 nucleotides align to TRBD2. CDR1 and CDR2 from the germline V gene are MNHNS and SASEGT. This CDR3 has 14 residues. V gave up 6 bases and J gave up 1 base; unmatched junction bases: 0.